Here is one T cell receptor beta chain with its context. The antigen remains undetermined. V dropped 6 bases and J dropped 4; count of bases not matched to a gene: 5. The CDR3 length is 14 residues. Ophthalmopathy was moderately-to-severely active, CAS at least 3, NOSPECS at least 4, lasting under 3 months. Pregnancy or lactation, uncontrolled infections and other autoimmune diseases were grounds for excluding patients. Each diagnosis was determined on the basis of clinical symptoms, serum thyroxine, TRAb, thyroid ultrasound and orbital computed tomography. CDR3 regions of TCR beta were amplified from RNA transcripts. In the first round, RT-PCR was carried out with HTBI primers, and a multiplex PCR formed the second round. TCRdb itself ran the multiplex PCR reads through MiXCR, one entry per CDR3 protein. The profile shows roughly 220,000 distinct CDR3 sequences, around 42% of them singletons. This entry belongs to a study of Graves' ophthalmopathy and Graves' hyperthyroidism.

Study-wide results and limits: At 70.59% sensitivity and 72.22% specificity, the model predicted progression of the ophthalmopathy.

The TCR sequence derives from an adult man with Graves' ophthalmopathy. The sample comprised peripheral blood. The chain uses TRBV12-3 or TRBV12-4 and TRBJ1-2; TRBD1 aligns across 10 bases. This CDR3 reads CASRGQGISYGYTF. In DNA form, the CDR3 reads TGTGCCAGCAGGGGACAGGGGATCAGCTATGGCTACACCTTC.